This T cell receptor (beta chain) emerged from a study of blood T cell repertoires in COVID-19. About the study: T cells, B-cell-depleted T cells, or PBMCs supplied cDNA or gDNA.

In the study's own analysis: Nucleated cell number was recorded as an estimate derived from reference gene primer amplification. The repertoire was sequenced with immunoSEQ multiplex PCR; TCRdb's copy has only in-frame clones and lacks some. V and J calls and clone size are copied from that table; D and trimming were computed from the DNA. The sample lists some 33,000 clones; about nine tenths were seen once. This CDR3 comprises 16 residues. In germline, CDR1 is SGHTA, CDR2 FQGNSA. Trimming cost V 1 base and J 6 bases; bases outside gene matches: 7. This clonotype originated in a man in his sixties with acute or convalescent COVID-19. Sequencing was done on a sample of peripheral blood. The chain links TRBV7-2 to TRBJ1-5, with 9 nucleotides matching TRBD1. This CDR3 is CASSLVGGQGGQPQHF. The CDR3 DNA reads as TGTGCCAGCAGCTTAGTAGGGGGACAGGGTGGTCAGCCCCAGCATTTT.